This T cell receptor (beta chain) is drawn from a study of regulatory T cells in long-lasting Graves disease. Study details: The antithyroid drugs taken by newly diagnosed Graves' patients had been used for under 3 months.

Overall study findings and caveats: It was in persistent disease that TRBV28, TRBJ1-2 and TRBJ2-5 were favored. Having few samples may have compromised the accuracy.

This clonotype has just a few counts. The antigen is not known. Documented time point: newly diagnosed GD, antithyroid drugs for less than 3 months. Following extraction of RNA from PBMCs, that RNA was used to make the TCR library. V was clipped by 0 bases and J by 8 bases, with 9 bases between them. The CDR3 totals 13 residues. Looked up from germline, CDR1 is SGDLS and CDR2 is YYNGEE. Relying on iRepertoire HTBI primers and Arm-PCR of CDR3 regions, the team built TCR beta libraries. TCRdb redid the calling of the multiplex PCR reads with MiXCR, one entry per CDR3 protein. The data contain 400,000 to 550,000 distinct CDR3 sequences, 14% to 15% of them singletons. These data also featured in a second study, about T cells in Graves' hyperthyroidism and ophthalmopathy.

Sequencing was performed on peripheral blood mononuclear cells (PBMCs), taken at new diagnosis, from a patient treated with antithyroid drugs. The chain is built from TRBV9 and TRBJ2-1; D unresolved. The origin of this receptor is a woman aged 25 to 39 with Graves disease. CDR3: CASSVARVDEQFF. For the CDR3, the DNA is TGTGCCAGCAGCGTAGCTCGGGTGGATGAGCAGTTCTTC.